Included here is one TCR beta chain sequence, with context. The antigen remains unidentified. The read gets to within 3 residues of the CDR3 end, and the germline J gene fills in the rest. The CDR3 is 14 residues long. CDR1 is SGHTA and CDR2 is FQGNSA in the germline V gene. The entry originates in a study of T cells in women clearing cervical HPV infection. This table comes from immunoSEQ multiplex PCR, and its TCRdb copy is limited to in-frame clones, with some not included. Seen in this sample are over 20,000 clones; the ten most common clones hold around 3.5%. General study points: Unknown T-cell numbers per sample may underlie the richness differences.

Sequenced input: blood buffy coat. This TCR was recovered from a woman between 18 and 70 years old with a cervical HPV16 infection that either progressed to CIN3+ or cleared (not recorded which). The V call is TRBV7-2, the J call TRBJ2-3, with 8 bases lining up with TRBD2. The CDR3 is CASSFSGGTETQYF. The DNA read from the CDR3 is TGTGCCAGCAGCTTCAGCGGGGGAACGGAGACG.